The 17 T cell receptor beta chains reported below all come from one sample, sequenced in a study of cytomegalovirus exposure and HLA in healthy donors. Profiling relied on immunoSEQ multiplex PCR, and the TCRdb table lists in-frame clones only, not all of them. The sample lists 150,000 to 200,000 clones; more than 70% were seen once. The sequencing input was PBMCs. The receptors come from a man aged 25 to 40 in good health and CMV-seropositive.

The CDR3: CASSVEKGGGLAREQYF. CDR3 nucleotide sequence: TGTGCCAGCAGCGTAGAGAAAGGAGGGGGACTAGCGCGCGAGCAGTACTTC. The rearrangement links TRBV9 to TRBJ2-7, with 10 bases aligning to TRBD2. CDR3 length equals 17 residues. Germline V gene lookup returns CDR1 SGDLS and CDR2 YYNGEE. Trimming removed 0 bases from V and 6 bases from J; junction bases left unmatched: 12.

V usage is TRBV19 and J usage is TRBJ1-5; 10 bases agree with TRBD1. V dropped 8 bases and J dropped 7; count of bases not matched to a gene: 5. From germline, CDR1 is LNHDA and CDR2 SQIVND (reference sequence). The CDR3 is 13 amino acids. The CDR3 sequence: CASAGTGDQPQHF. CDR3 nucleotide sequence: TGTGCCAGTGCCGGGACAGGGGACCAGCCCCAGCATTTT.

The V and J genes are TRBV6-6 and TRBJ2-3, with 8 bases lining up with TRBD2. Trimming cost V 6 bases and J 2 bases; bases outside gene matches: 4. Germline V CDR1 and CDR2: MNHNY, SVGAGI (reference sequence). This CDR3 is 14 amino acids long. CDR3 in amino acids: CASSWTSPTDTQYF. The CDR3 coding sequence is TGTGCCAGCAGCTGGACTAGCCCCACAGATACGCAGTATTTT.

This rearrangement joins TRBV7-2 to TRBJ2-7, with D maybe TRBD2 (5 bases). V dropped 5 bases and J dropped 6 bases, with 14 bases sitting between them. This CDR3 is built from 13 residues. Germline-derived CDR1 and CDR2 are SGHTA and FQGNSA. Here the CDR3 reads CASSNRRRGEQYF. The CDR3 DNA reads TGTGCCAGCAGCAACCGGAGGCGAGGCGAGCAGTACTTC. The full variable domain, completed using reference TRBV7-2 and TRBJ2-7, is GAGVSQSPSNKVTEKGKDVELRCDPISGHTALYWYRQSLGQGLEFLIYFQGNSAPDKSGLPSDRFSAERTGGSVSTLTIQRTQQEDSAVYLCASSNRRRGEQYFGPGTRLTVT.

This clone was seen a handful of times. The V call is TRBV7-2, the J call TRBJ2-5; 12 bases map to TRBD2. V gave up 5 bases and J gave up 5 bases; unmatched junction bases: 9. Germline CDR1 and CDR2: SGHTA and FQGNSA. The CDR3 is 16 residues long. Here the CDR3 DNA reads TGTGCCAGCAGCGCGCAGACTAGCGGGGGTTACGAGACCCAGTACTTC. It specifies CASSAQTSGGYETQYF.

V is TRBV5-4 and J is TRBJ1-1; 9 bases agree with TRBD1. CDR3 length: 14 residues. Looked up from germline, CDR1 is SGHNT and CDR2 is YYREEE (reference sequence). The ends lost 6 bases at V and 6 bases at J; junction bases unmatched: 9. CDR3 region: CASKYWGQGAEAFF. As DNA, the CDR3 is TGTGCCAGCAAGTACTGGGGACAGGGAGCTGAAGCTTTCTTT. Together with reference TRBV5-4 and TRBJ1-1, the CDR3 gives the full variable domain: ETGVTQSPTHLIKTRGQQVTLRCSSQSGHNTVSWYQQALGQGPQFIFQYYREEENGRGNFPPRFSGLQFPNYSSELNVNALELDDSALYLCASKYWGQGAEAFFGQGTRLTVV.

The rearrangement joins TRBV19 to TRBJ1-6; the D gene is possibly TRBD1 (6 bases). The CDR3 is made up of 14 amino acids. Per germline, CDR1 LNHDA and CDR2 SQIVND (reference sequence). Trimming shortened V by 9 bases and J by 5 bases, and 14 bases separated the two germline ends. CDR3 sequence (DNA): TGTGCCAGAACGGGGACACCGAATAATTCACCCCTCCACTTT. As protein: CARTGTPNNSPLHF. Looking up the rest from reference TRBV19 and TRBJ1-6 gives the full variable domain: DGGITQSPKYLFRKEGQNVTLSCEQNLNHDAMYWYRQDPGQGLRLIYYSQIVNDFQKGDIAEGYSVSREKKESFPLTVTSAQKNPTAFYLCARTGTPNNSPLHFGNGTRLTVT.

This clone has more than one count but fewer than ten. The chain uses TRBV19 and TRBJ2-2; D unresolved. V was trimmed by 7 bases and J by 3 bases, leaving 9 bases between them. Germline V gene lookup returns CDR1 LNHDA and CDR2 SQIVND (reference sequence). CDR3 length: 13 residues. The CDR3 reads CASTPQDTGELFF. DNA for the CDR3: TGTGCCAGTACCCCACAAGACACCGGGGAGCTGTTTTTT. Full variable domain (remainder filled in from reference TRBV19 and TRBJ2-2): DGGITQSPKYLFRKEGQNVTLSCEQNLNHDAMYWYRQDPGQGLRLIYYSQIVNDFQKGDIAEGYSVSREKKESFPLTVTSAQKNPTAFYLCASTPQDTGELFFGEGSRLTVL.

This clone showed up just once. CDR3 loop: CASSSQGAPNSPLHF. The CDR3 DNA reads TGTGCCAGCAGCTCACAGGGGGCCCCTAATTCACCCCTCCACTTT. The chain carries TRBV9 and TRBJ1-6; TRBD1 agrees at 9 bases. From germline, CDR1 is SGDLS and CDR2 YYNGEE. The CDR3 spans 15 residues. J lost 6 bases, V lost 4 bases, and 5 bases had no gene match.

The rearrangement joins TRBV7-9 to TRBJ2-3; D is possibly TRBD1 (5 bases). The V end lost 1 base, the J end lost 5 bases, and 13 bases lay between the germline ends. CDR1 is SEHNR and CDR2 is FQNEAQ in the germline V gene (reference sequence). This CDR3 region has 15 residues. The CDR3 reads CASSLGIRERDTQYF. In nucleotides, the CDR3 is TGTGCCAGCAGCTTAGGTATCAGGGAAAGAGATACGCAGTATTTT.

As regards this clone: One junction end disagrees with the germline gene, perhaps due to a read error. The chain couples TRBV6-1 to TRBJ1-2; 10 nucleotides match TRBD1. This CDR3 region has 13 residues. Germline V gene sequence: CDR1 MNHNS, CDR2 SASEGT. CDR3 sequence reads: CASSDRDRGRECF. CDR3 coding DNA: TGTGCCAGCAGTGACCGGGACAGGGGACGGGAGTGCTTC.

The V call is TRBV27, the J call TRBJ2-6; 9 bases align to TRBD1. This CDR3 region has 19 residues. The junction had 14 bases not matched to a gene; V was cut back by 6 bases and J by 2 bases. From germline, CDR1 is MNHEY and CDR2 SMNVEV (reference sequence). CDR3 sequence: CASSPVVQGAVTGANVLTF. In DNA form, the CDR3 reads TGTGCCAGCAGCCCTGTCGTACAGGGGGCGGTCACTGGGGCCAACGTCCTGACTTTC.

This chain links TRBV7-3 with TRBJ2-3; maybe TRBD1 (5 bases). CDR3 length: 15 amino acids. CDR1 SGHTA and CDR2 FQGTGA come from the germline V gene. V lost 0 bases and J lost 0, with 7 bases in between. The CDR3 here is CASSLTGASTDTQYF. CDR3 sequence (DNA): TGTGCCAGCAGCTTAACAGGGGCTAGCACAGATACGCAGTATTTT.

V and J are TRBV9 and TRBJ1-5, with D possibly matching TRBD1 (5 bases). CDR3 size: 15 residues. V lost 3 bases and J lost 3, with 13 bases in between. Per germline, CDR1 SGDLS and CDR2 YYNGEE. The CDR3 coding sequence is TGTGCCAGCAGCGCCTTTGGCAGGGACAATCAGCCCCAGCATTTT. This codes for CASSAFGRDNQPQHF.

V is TRBV6-6 and J is TRBJ1-6; D is unresolved. The CDR3 has 14 residues. Germline values: CDR1 MNHNY, CDR2 SVGAGI (reference sequence). Trimming stripped 6 bases from V and 9 bases from J, with 15 bases between. DNA for the CDR3: TGTGCCAGCAGCCCTATGGGAGTGGGTTCACCCCTCCACTTT. Amino acid sequence: CASSPMGVGSPLHF.

This clone came up a few times. J is TRBJ1-5 and V is TRBV28, with 7 bases lining up with TRBD1. J lost 7 bases, V lost 5 bases, and 8 bases had no gene match. Germline CDR1 MDHEN, CDR2 SYDVKM. The CDR3 has 14 residues. CDR3 sequence (DNA): TGTGCCAGCAGTATACAGGGGAAGGGCCAGCCCCAGCATTTT. It translates to CASSIQGKGQPQHF.

V usage is TRBV11-3 and J usage is TRBJ2-3; TRBD2 might be the D (5 bases). The V and J ends lost 5 bases and 3 bases respectively, with 15 bases between them. Germline V gene lookup returns CDR1 SGHNT and CDR2 YENEEA. CDR3 size: 15 residues. In nucleotides, the CDR3 is TGTGCCAGCAGCCCGCATTCAACGGGGACAGATACGCAGTATTTT. The encoded protein is CASSPHSTGTDTQYF.